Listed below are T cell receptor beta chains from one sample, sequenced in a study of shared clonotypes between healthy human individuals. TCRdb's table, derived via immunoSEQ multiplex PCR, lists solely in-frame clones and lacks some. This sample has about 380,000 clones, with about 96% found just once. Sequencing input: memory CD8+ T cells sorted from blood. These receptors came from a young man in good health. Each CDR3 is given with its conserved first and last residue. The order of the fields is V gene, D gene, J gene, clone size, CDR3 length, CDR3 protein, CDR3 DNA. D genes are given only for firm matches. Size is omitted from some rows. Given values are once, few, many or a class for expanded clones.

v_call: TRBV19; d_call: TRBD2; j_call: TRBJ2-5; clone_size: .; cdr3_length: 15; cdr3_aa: CASSIYGSGRETQYF; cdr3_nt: TGTGCCAGTAGTATATACGGTAGCGGGAGGGAGACCCAGTACTTC
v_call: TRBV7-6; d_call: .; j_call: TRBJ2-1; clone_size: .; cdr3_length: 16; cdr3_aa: CASSSVSRGWYNEQFF; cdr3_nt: TGTGCCAGCAGCTCCGTAAGCAGAGGGTGGTACAATGAGCAGTTCTTC
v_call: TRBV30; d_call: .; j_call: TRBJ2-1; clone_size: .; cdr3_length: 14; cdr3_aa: CAWVDRSRFNEQFF; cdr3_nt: TGTGCCTGGGTCGACAGGAGTAGGTTCAATGAGCAGTTCTTC
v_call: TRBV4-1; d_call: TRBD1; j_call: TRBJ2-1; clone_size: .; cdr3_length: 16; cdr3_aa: CASSQRTGVPYNEQFF; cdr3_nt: TGCGCCAGCAGCCAACGGACAGGGGTGCCTTACAATGAGCAGTTCTTC
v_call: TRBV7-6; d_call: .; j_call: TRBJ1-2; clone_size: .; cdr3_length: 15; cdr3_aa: CASSRDLTSNYGYTF; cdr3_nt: TGTGCCAGCAGCCGGGACCTCACATCTAACTATGGCTACACCTTC
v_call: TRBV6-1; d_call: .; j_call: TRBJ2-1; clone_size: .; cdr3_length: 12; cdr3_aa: CASSHLYNEQFF; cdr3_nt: TGTGCCAGCAGCCACCTCTACAATGAGCAGTTCTTC
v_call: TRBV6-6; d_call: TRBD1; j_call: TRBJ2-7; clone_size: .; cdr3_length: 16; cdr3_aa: CASSYPTGTGNYEQYF; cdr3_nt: TGTGCCAGCAGTTACCCAACCGGGACAGGGAACTACGAGCAGTACTTC
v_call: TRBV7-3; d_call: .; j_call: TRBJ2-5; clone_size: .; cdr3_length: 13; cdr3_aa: CASSRGAQETQYF; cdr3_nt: TGTGCCAGCAGCCGTGGGGCCCAAGAGACCCAGTACTTC
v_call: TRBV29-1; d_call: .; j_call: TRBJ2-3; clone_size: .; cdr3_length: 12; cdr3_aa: CSVTTTTDTQYF; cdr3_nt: TGCAGCGTGACGACGACTACAGATACGCAGTATTTT
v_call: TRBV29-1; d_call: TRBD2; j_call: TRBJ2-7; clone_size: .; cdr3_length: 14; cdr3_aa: CSVRLAETSYEQYF; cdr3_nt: TGCAGCGTCAGACTAGCGGAGACCTCCTACGAGCAGTACTTC
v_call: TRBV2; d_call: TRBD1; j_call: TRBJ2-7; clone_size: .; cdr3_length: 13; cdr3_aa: CASSGQGEGEQYF; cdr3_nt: TGTGCCAGCAGTGGACAGGGTGAGGGCGAGCAGTACTTC
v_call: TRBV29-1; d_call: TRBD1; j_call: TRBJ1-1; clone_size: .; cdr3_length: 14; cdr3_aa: CSVEFRTGSSEAFF; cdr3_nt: TGCAGCGTTGAATTTCGGACAGGGAGTAGTGAAGCTTTCTTT
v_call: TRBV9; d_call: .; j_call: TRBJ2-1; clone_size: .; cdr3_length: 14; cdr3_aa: CASSPQVLNNEQFF; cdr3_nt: TGTGCCAGCAGCCCACAGGTTTTGAACAATGAGCAGTTCTTC
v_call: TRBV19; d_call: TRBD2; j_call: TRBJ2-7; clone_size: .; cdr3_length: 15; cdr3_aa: CASSAGTSASYEQYF; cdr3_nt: TGTGCCAGTAGTGCCGGGACTAGCGCATCCTACGAGCAGTACTTC
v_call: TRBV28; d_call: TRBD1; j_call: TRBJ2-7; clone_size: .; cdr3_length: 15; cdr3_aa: CASSGPGQGVYEQYF; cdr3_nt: TGTGCCAGCAGTGGGCCGGGACAGGGAGTCTACGAGCAGTACTTC
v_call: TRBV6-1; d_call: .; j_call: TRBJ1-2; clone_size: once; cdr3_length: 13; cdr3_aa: CASRIQGDHGYTF; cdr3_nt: TGTGCCAGCAGAATACAGGGAGACCATGGCTACACCTTC
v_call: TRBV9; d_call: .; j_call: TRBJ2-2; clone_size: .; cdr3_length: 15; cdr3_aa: CASSVRPANTGELFF; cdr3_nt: TGTGCCAGCAGCGTGCGACCCGCGAACACCGGGGAGCTGTTTTTT
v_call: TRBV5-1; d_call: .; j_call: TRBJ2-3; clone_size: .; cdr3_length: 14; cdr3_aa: CASSLRSSTDTQYF; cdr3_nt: TGCGCCAGCAGCTTACGCTCTAGCACAGATACGCAGTATTTT
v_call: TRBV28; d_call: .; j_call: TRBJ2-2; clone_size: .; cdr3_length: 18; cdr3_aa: CASSLPRNRARATGELFF; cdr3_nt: TGTGCCAGCAGTTTGCCAAGAAACAGGGCACGTGCCACCGGGGAGCTGTTTTTT
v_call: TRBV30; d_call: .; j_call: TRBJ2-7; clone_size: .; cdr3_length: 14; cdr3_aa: CAWDTGPLTYEQYF; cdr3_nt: TGTGCCTGGGATACAGGGCCCCTAACTTACGAGCAGTACTTC
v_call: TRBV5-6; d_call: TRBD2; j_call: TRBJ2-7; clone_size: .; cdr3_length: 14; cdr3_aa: CASGFAGDSYEQYF; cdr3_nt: TGTGCCAGCGGATTCGCGGGAGATTCCTACGAGCAGTACTTC
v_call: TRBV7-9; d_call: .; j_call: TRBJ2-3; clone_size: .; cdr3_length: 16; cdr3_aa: CASSFNRGRGADTQYF; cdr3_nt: TGTGCCAGCAGCTTCAATCGGGGGAGGGGGGCAGATACGCAGTATTTT
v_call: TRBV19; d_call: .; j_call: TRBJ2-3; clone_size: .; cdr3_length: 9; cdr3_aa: CARTDTQYF; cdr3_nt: TGTGCCAGGACAGATACGCAGTATTTT
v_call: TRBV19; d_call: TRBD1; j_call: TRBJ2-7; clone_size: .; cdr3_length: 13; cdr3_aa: CASSPRDRGEQYF; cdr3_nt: TGTGCCAGTAGTCCTCGGGACAGGGGAGAGCAGTACTTC
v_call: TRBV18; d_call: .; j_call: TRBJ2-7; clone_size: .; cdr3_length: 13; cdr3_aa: CASSALVYHEQYF; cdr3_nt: TGTGCCAGCTCGGCCCTAGTTTACCACGAGCAGTACTTC
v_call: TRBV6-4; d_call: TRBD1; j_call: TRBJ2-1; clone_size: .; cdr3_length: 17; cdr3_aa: CASSERGFKTGGFEQFF; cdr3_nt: TGTGCCAGCAGCGAGAGGGGTTTTAAGACAGGGGGCTTTGAGCAGTTCTTC
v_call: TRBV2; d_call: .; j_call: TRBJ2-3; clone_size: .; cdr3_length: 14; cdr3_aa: CASSLAGGTDTQYF; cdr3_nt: TGTGCCAGCAGCCTGGCAGGGGGCACAGATACGCAGTATTTT
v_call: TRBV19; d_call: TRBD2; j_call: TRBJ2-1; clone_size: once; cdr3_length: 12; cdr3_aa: CASFSGRNEQFF; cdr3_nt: TGTGCCAGTTTTAGCGGGAGGAATGAGCAGTTCTTC